The 22 T cell receptor beta chains reported below all come from one sample, sequenced in a study of T cells after yellow fever vaccination. Via MiXCR, TCRdb re-called the 5' RACE reads, giving one row per CDR3 protein. The table has around 250,000 distinct CDR3 sequences, 5.2% seen once. Source: CD4+ T cells sorted from PBMCs, taken on the day of the yellow fever booster vaccination. These receptors all come from a man between 18 and 29 years old who received the YFV17D yellow fever vaccine.

This clonotype was recorded many times. The J gene is TRBJ2-3, the V gene TRBV11-2; weak D call: TRBD2 (6 bases). Per germline, CDR1 SGHAT and CDR2 FQNNGV. The V end lost 3 bases, the J end lost 0 bases, and 10 bases lay between the germline ends. The CDR3 contains 15 residues. CDR3 amino acids: CASSLSGLSTDTQYF. CDR3 bases: TGTGCCAGCAGCTTGAGCGGGCTAAGCACAGATACGCAGTATTTT.

This chain joins TRBV7-2 and TRBJ1-6, with D hard to call. The germline V and J ends were trimmed by 3 bases and 9 bases, with 9 bases remaining between them. The CDR3 extends over 13 amino acids. The V gene's germline CDR1 is SGHTA and CDR2 FQGNSA. The CDR3 DNA is TGTGCCAGCAGCTTTAGGGCGCCTTCACCCCTCCACTTT. This sequence encodes CASSFRAPSPLHF. The full variable domain, its missing parts supplied by reference TRBV7-2 and TRBJ1-6, is GAGVSQSPSNKVTEKGKDVELRCDPISGHTALYWYRQSLGQGLEFLIYFQGNSAPDKSGLPSDRFSAERTGGSVSTLTIQRTQQEDSAVYLCASSFRAPSPLHFGNGTRLTVT.

The V and J genes are TRBV7-9 and TRBJ2-1; 12 bases line up with TRBD2. The CDR3 extends over 15 amino acids. Germline V CDR1 and CDR2: SEHNR, FQNEAQ (reference sequence). J lost 8 bases, V lost 5 bases, and 7 bases had no gene match. In DNA, the CDR3 is TGTGCCAGCAGCCCCCAAGGACTAGCGGGGTATGAGCAGTTCTTC. This sequence encodes CASSPQGLAGYEQFF.

This clonotype was counted at least ten times. The chain has TRBV5-5 and TRBJ1-5; D is ambiguous. The V gene's germline CDR1 is SGHKS and CDR2 YYEKEE (reference sequence). The V gene lost 0 bases and the J gene lost 0 bases, with 4 bases spanning the gap. The CDR3 totals 14 residues. As DNA, the CDR3 is TGTGCCAGCAGCTTGGAGGGTAGCAATCAGCCCCAGCATTTT. Translated: CASSLEGSNQPQHF. Filled out from reference TRBV5-5 and TRBJ1-5, the complete variable domain reads DAGVTQSPTHLIKTRGQQVTLRCSPISGHKSVSWYQQVLGQGPQFIFQYYEKEERGRGNFPDRFSARQFPNYSSELNVNALLLGDSALYLCASSLEGSNQPQHFGDGTRLSIL.

This clonotype has just a few counts. This chain joins TRBV12-3 or TRBV12-4 and TRBJ1-2; maybe TRBD1 (5 bases). This CDR3 is 14 amino acids long. Between the trimmed V and J ends, which lost 1 base and 6 bases, there was a span of 12 bases. The CDR3 DNA is TGTGCCAGCAGTTTAGATCGGGGGAAAAATGGCTACACCTTC. This gives the protein CASSLDRGKNGYTF.

This clonotype was seen a few times. DNA of the CDR3: TGTGCCTGGAGTGTACCGGCAGGGAGGAATCAGCCCCAGCATTTT. Protein sequence: CAWSVPAGRNQPQHF. This chain connects TRBV30 to TRBJ1-5; perhaps TRBD1 as D (5 bases). Per germline, CDR1 GTSNPN and CDR2 SVGIG (reference sequence). Deletions cut 0 bases from V and 4 bases from J, with 13 bases between. The CDR3 loop spans 15 amino acids.

This clonotype was picked up a small number of times. The rearrangement joins TRBV20-1 to TRBJ2-3; 12 bases match TRBD2. The CDR3 runs to 13 residues. Germline trimming cut 5 bases from V and 3 bases from J; bases unmatched to any gene: 0. CDR1 and CDR2 (germline): DFQATT, SNEGSKA (reference sequence). Written as DNA, the CDR3 is TGCAGTGCTCTAGCGGGGGGGACAGATACGCAGTATTTT. This gives the protein CSALAGGTDTQYF.

This clonotype was seen a few times. This chain uses TRBV20-1 with TRBJ2-1; D gene uncertain. The germline V and J ends were trimmed by 4 bases and 2 bases, with 15 bases remaining between them. The CDR3 spans 15 residues. CDR1 and CDR2 (germline): DFQATT, SNEGSKA (reference sequence). The CDR3 sequence: CSAKMTHGPYNEQFF. Written as DNA, the CDR3 is TGCAGTGCTAAAATGACTCATGGGCCCTACAATGAGCAGTTCTTC.

The J gene is TRBJ1-2, the V gene TRBV7-2; 9 bases fit TRBD1. V gave up 5 bases and J gave up 14 bases; unmatched junction bases: 6. This CDR3 contains 11 residues. Germline V CDR1 and CDR2: SGHTA, FQGNSA. CDR3 residues: CASSQGQGRTF. CDR3 in DNA: TGTGCCAGCAGCCAGGGACAGGGTAGGACCTTC.

This sequence joins TRBV27 and TRBJ2-2, with D possibly matching TRBD1 (6 bases). The CDR3 runs to 19 residues. Trimming shortened V by 4 bases and J by 4 bases, and 25 bases separated the two germline ends. The germline gives CDR1 MNHEY, CDR2 SMNVEV (reference sequence). The CDR3 coding sequence is TGTGCCAGCAGTTCAATCCCCCCCAGGGGCCCCACGGTCACCGGGGAGCTGTTTTTT. Protein product: CASSSIPPRGPTVTGELFF.

The sample holds many counts of this clonotype. The chain carries TRBV24-1 and TRBJ2-2; 8 nucleotides line up with TRBD1. This CDR3 has 14 residues. CDR1 is KGHDR, CDR2 SFDVKD, per germline. The J segment lost 3 bases and the V segment lost 4 bases, leaving 0 bases of the junction unmatched. As DNA, the CDR3 is TGTGCCACCAGTGAGACAGGGGACACCGGGGAGCTGTTTTTT. Residues: CATSETGDTGELFF.

This clonotype was seen more than once but under ten times. This chain joins TRBV27 and TRBJ1-6; D ambiguous. In germline, CDR1 is MNHEY, CDR2 SMNVEV (reference sequence). V was trimmed by 8 bases and J by 6 bases, leaving 8 bases between them. This CDR3 has 12 residues. The CDR3, as DNA: TGTGCCAGCCAGGAGGGTAATTCACCCCTCCACTTT. It codes for CASQEGNSPLHF.

This clonotype was recorded at least ten times. The chain links TRBV7-2 to TRBJ2-5; D might be TRBD1 or TRBD2, each matching 6 bases. The CDR3 contains 14 residues. Per germline, CDR1 SGHTA and CDR2 FQGNSA. V gave up 7 bases and J gave up 5 bases, with 17 bases separating them. The CDR3 nucleotides read TGTGCCAGCACCTGGGGGGCCTCGGGGGAGACCCAGTACTTC. Translation: CASTWGASGETQYF.

The rearrangement links TRBV6-2 or TRBV6-3 to TRBJ2-3; D tentatively reads TRBD1 or TRBD2 (7 bases each). V lost 7 bases, J lost 2 bases, and 19 bases lay in between. CDR3 size: 16 residues. The germline CDR1 and CDR2 sequences are MNHEY and SVGEGT. CDR3 nucleotides: TGTGCCAGCAAGTCGCCCAGGGGGGACTACACAGATACGCAGTATTTT. As protein: CASKSPRGDYTDTQYF.

This clonotype was observed a handful of times. The V and J genes are TRBV18 and TRBJ2-5, with D hard to call. Between the trimmed V and J ends, which lost 1 base and 3 bases, there was a span of 9 bases. This CDR3 spans 14 amino acids. The germline gives CDR1 KGHSH, CDR2 LQKENI. The CDR3 DNA is TGTGCCAGCTCACCACGGTGGACGGAAGAGACCCAGTACTTC. It specifies CASSPRWTEETQYF.

This clonotype was found a few times. The rearrangement joins TRBV6-2 or TRBV6-3 to TRBJ2-1; 9 bases fit TRBD2. The germline gives CDR1 MNHEY, CDR2 SVGEGT. The CDR3 extends over 17 amino acids. Trimming at V came to 7 bases and at J to 4 bases, leaving 14 bases not matched to a gene. In DNA, the CDR3 is TGTGCCAGCAAGGGACTAGCCCTCCCCGAGCCTTACAATGAGCAGTTCTTC. Translation: CASKGLALPEPYNEQFF.

This clonotype was observed at least ten times. The chain employs TRBV7-2 and TRBJ2-1; 10 nucleotides agree with TRBD1. Germline loops: CDR1 SGHTA, CDR2 FQGNSA. The V gene end was trimmed by 4 bases and the J gene end by 7 bases; junction bases not matched to a gene: 7. The CDR3 extends over 15 amino acids. The CDR3 here is CASSSRQGAWNEQFF. In DNA, the CDR3 is TGTGCCAGCAGCTCTCGACAGGGGGCTTGGAATGAGCAGTTCTTC.

This clonotype was picked up many times. The chain employs TRBV6-6 and TRBJ2-2; TRBD2 is a possible D gene (6 bases). The CDR3 is made up of 14 amino acids. Per the germline V gene, CDR1 is MNHNY and CDR2 is SVGAGI (reference sequence). V lost 6 bases and J 4 bases, leaving 12 bases between the germline ends. CDR3 nucleotide sequence: TGTGCCAGCAGGAAACCACTAGCCACCGGGGAGCTGTTTTTT. Translation gives CASRKPLATGELFF.

This clonotype came up a few times. The chain carries TRBV5-1 and TRBJ1-1; D is possibly TRBD1 (6 bases). Trimming pared 3 bases from V and 6 bases from J, leaving 15 bases between. The CDR3 has 14 amino acids. Germline loops: CDR1 SGHRS, CDR2 YFSETQ. The CDR3 loop is CASSYGQSTAEAFF. The CDR3 bases are TGCGCCAGCAGCTACGGACAGTCCACGGCTGAAGCTTTCTTT.

This clonotype has just a few counts. The chain's CDR3 is CASSPREIRQVGMDPKQPQHF. The CDR3 DNA reads as TGTGCCAGCTCACCAAGGGAGATACGACAGGTGGGGATGGACCCAAAGCAGCCCCAGCATTTT. The chain employs TRBV18 and TRBJ1-5; tentative D call: TRBD1 (6 bases). This CDR3 has 21 amino acids. Looked up from germline, CDR1 is KGHSH and CDR2 is LQKENI. The V end lost 2 bases, the J end lost 7 bases, and 33 bases lay between the germline ends. Complete variable domain (other parts from reference TRBV18 and TRBJ1-5): NAGVMQNPRHLVRRRGQEARLRCSPMKGHSHVYWYRQLPEEGLKFMVYLQKENIIDESGMPKERFSAEFPKEGPSILRIQQVVRGDSAAYFCASSPREIRQVGMDPKQPQHFGDGTRLSIL.

The rearrangement links TRBV24-1 to TRBJ1-2, with 9 positions matching TRBD1. This CDR3 has 17 residues. V shed 9 bases, J shed 3 bases, and the junction held 16 bases outside the gene matches. Germline CDR1 is KGHDR and CDR2 is SFDVKD. CDR3 loop: CATRTGLGTGFYYGYTF. CDR3 DNA sequence: TGTGCCACCCGCACGGGACTGGGGACAGGGTTTTACTATGGCTACACCTTC.

CDR3 amino acids: CASSWTGEEMDTQYF. The CDR3 DNA follows: TGTGCCAGCAGTTGGACCGGGGAGGAAATGGATACGCAGTATTTT. The chain has TRBV27 and TRBJ2-3; weak D call: TRBD2 (6 bases). The V gene lost 4 bases and the J gene lost 6 bases, with 17 bases spanning the gap. This CDR3 region has 15 residues. CDR1 and CDR2 from the germline V gene are MNHEY and SMNVEV (reference sequence).